This is a list of T cell receptor beta chains from one sample in a study of T cell clusters in autoimmune cytopenias. TCRdb reanalyzed the multiplex PCR reads and collapses them to one entry per CDR3 protein, without DNA. Seen in this sample are about 11,000 distinct CDR3 sequences; the ten most common clones hold about 33%. These data were also reused for a study on T cell repertoires in aging, cancer and after chemotherapy.

Material: peripheral blood. The receptor source for this set is a human donor in good health. CDR3s include the opening cysteine and the closing phenylalanine or tryptophan. Each record gives: V gene, clone size, J gene, CDR3 protein. A clone size is listed for some rows: how often the clone was seen (once, few, many), or a class if it is expanded.

V: TRBV5-4
size: -
J: TRBJ2-2
CDR3: CAMRTGQSTGELFF

V: TRBV27
size: -
J: TRBJ2-7
CDR3: CASREAGGAVNEQYF

V: TRBV12-3/TRBV12-4
size: -
J: TRBJ2-3
CDR3: CASKKGASGRGDTDTQYF

V: TRBV19
size: -
J: TRBJ2-7
CDR3: CASREAGSSYEQYF

V: TRBV7-6
size: -
J: TRBJ2-5
CDR3: CASSLWGGEQETQYF

V: TRBV6-4
size: -
J: TRBJ2-3
CDR3: CASSDSGERDTQYF

V: TRBV5-1
size: -
J: TRBJ2-3
CDR3: CASSLGTVADTQYF

V: TRBV19
size: -
J: TRBJ2-1
CDR3: CASKRGQGVNNEQFF

V: TRBV15
size: -
J: TRBJ2-3
CDR3: CATSRDVDSDTQYF

V: TRBV27
size: -
J: TRBJ2-1
CDR3: CASRAGLVSYNEQFF

V: TRBV6-1
size: -
J: TRBJ2-3
CDR3: CASSDSGRGTDTQYF

V: TRBV30
size: medium-sized
J: TRBJ2-2
CDR3: CAWRPANTGELFF

V: TRBV5-1
size: -
J: TRBJ2-7
CDR3: CASSRESYEQYF

V: TRBV19
size: -
J: TRBJ2-5
CDR3: CASSRSLAGAGETQYF

V: TRBV15
size: -
J: TRBJ2-2
CDR3: CATSRGGRPGELFF

V: TRBV29-1
size: medium-sized
J: TRBJ2-6
CDR3: CSAGTGGDSGANVLTF

V: TRBV19
size: -
J: TRBJ2-3
CDR3: CASSDPKASYELDTQYF

V: TRBV19
size: -
J: TRBJ2-7
CDR3: CASGFRDYEQYF

V: TRBV27
size: -
J: TRBJ2-1
CDR3: CASLGPSYNEQFF

V: TRBV11-1
size: medium-sized
J: TRBJ1-2
CDR3: CASSSPTGGVNYGYTF

V: TRBV19
size: -
J: TRBJ1-2
CDR3: CSSSIEPDRINYGYTF

V: TRBV6-5
size: -
J: TRBJ1-5
CDR3: CASSYSPAGQPQHF

V: TRBV11-1
size: medium-sized
J: TRBJ2-2
CDR3: CASESRGAGTGELFF

V: TRBV12-3/TRBV12-4
size: -
J: TRBJ2-7
CDR3: CASSLAESTYEQYF

V: TRBV18
size: -
J: TRBJ1-6
CDR3: CASSPDGGGSPLHF

V: TRBV12-3/TRBV12-4
size: -
J: TRBJ2-2
CDR3: CASSFSVNTGELFF

V: TRBV19
size: medium-sized
J: TRBJ2-5
CDR3: CASTARRGGVETQYF

V: TRBV13
size: medium-sized
J: TRBJ1-1
CDR3: CASSYFEENTEAFF

V: TRBV19
size: -
J: TRBJ2-3
CDR3: CASTLQASPTDTQYF

V: TRBV6-5
size: -
J: TRBJ2-7
CDR3: CASSHGQGGGQYF

V: TRBV6-5
size: -
J: TRBJ1-5
CDR3: CASRDGTGQPQHF

V: TRBV5-1
size: -
J: TRBJ2-7
CDR3: CASSFGAGEQYF

V: TRBV29-1
size: -
J: TRBJ1-4
CDR3: CSVVISGELFF

V: TRBV6-5
size: -
J: TRBJ2-1
CDR3: CASKAGGTEQFF

V: TRBV20-1
size: -
J: TRBJ2-3
CDR3: CSARGQLSTDTQYF

V: TRBV5-5
size: -
J: TRBJ1-3
CDR3: CASSSRGGNTIYF

V: TRBV6-2/TRBV6-3
size: -
J: TRBJ2-5
CDR3: CASSYRGPSIETQYF

V: TRBV29-1
size: medium-sized
J: TRBJ1-2
CDR3: CSVVGRYGYTF

V: TRBV27
size: -
J: TRBJ2-2
CDR3: CASALQAGELFF

V: TRBV18
size: -
J: TRBJ2-1
CDR3: CASSPPVLAGYNEQFF

V: TRBV5-1
size: -
J: TRBJ2-1
CDR3: CASSPRGHEQFF

V: TRBV29-1
size: -
J: TRBJ1-5
CDR3: CSVEGHSPNQPQHF

V: TRBV20-1
size: -
J: TRBJ2-5
CDR3: CSASPPNQQETQYF

V: TRBV6-5
size: -
J: TRBJ2-7
CDR3: CASSSRKEQYF

V: TRBV6-5
size: -
J: TRBJ1-5
CDR3: CASSYRATGAGQPQHF

V: TRBV27
size: -
J: TRBJ1-4
CDR3: CASRKQGTATNEKLFF

V: TRBV6-5
size: -
J: TRBJ1-1
CDR3: CASSYSTLVNTEAFF

V: TRBV5-6
size: -
J: TRBJ2-1
CDR3: CASSLRGRYNEQFF

V: TRBV6-5
size: -
J: TRBJ2-3
CDR3: CASSPRSGGTDTQYF

V: TRBV30
size: medium-sized
J: TRBJ2-2
CDR3: CAWSVLAGDTGELFF

V: TRBV27
size: -
J: TRBJ2-6
CDR3: CASSSLGGEWANVLTF

V: TRBV6-1
size: -
J: TRBJ2-1
CDR3: CAIRWGNEQFF

V: TRBV6-1
size: medium-sized
J: TRBJ2-1
CDR3: CASTHASEAHNEQFF

V: TRBV5-5
size: -
J: TRBJ1-4
CDR3: CASSFLVGSEKLFF